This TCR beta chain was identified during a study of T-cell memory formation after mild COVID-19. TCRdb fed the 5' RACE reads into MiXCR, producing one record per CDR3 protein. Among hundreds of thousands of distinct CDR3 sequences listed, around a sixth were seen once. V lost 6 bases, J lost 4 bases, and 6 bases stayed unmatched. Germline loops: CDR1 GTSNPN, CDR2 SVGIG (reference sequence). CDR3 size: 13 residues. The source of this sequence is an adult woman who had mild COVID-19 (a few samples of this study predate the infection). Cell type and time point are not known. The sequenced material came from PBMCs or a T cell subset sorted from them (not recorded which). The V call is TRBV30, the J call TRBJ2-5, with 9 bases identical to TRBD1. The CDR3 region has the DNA TGTGCCTGCAGACAGGGGGTTGGAGAGACCCAGTACTTC. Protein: CACRQGVGETQYF.